Listed here are 6 T cell receptor beta chains from one sample, sequenced in a study of T cell clones after liver transplantation. Clones were sequenced by immunoSEQ multiplex PCR, and TCRdb holds only the in-frame ones, with some missing. Altogether tens of thousands of clones are present, around two thirds being singletons, with the ten largest covering 2.5% to 3%. The sample was CD4+ T cells from blood, taken at the approximately 15-month timepoint. The receptors come from a human patient who received a liver transplant. Certain T cells may be donor cells from the graft.

The J gene is TRBJ1-2, the V gene TRBV7-9; D is unclear. V lost 5 bases, J lost 8 bases, and 9 bases lay in between. CDR3 size: 11 residues. Germline V gene data show CDR1 as SEHNR and CDR2 as FQNEAQ (reference sequence). The DNA of the CDR3 is TGTGCCAGCAGCCTCCAGGAGGGCTACACCTTC. Protein product: CASSLQEGYTF.

V gene TRBV2 combines with J gene TRBJ2-5; D gene uncertain. The V gene's germline CDR1 is SNHLY and CDR2 FYNNEI. The V end lost 5 bases, the J end lost 1 base, and 2 bases lay between the germline ends. The CDR3 contains 11 residues. The CDR3 sequence is CASSFQETQYF. CDR3 bases: TGTGCCAGCAGTTTCCAAGAGACCCAGTACTTC. Full variable domain (remainder filled in from reference TRBV2 and TRBJ2-5): EPEVTQTPSHQVTQMGQEVILRCVPISNHLYFYWYRQILGQKVEFLVSFYNNEISEKSEIFDDQFSVERPDGSNFTLKIRSTKLEDSAMYFCASSFQETQYFGPGTRLLVL.

V gene TRBV6-5 combines with J gene TRBJ2-5; no definite D call. The germline V and J ends were trimmed by 2 bases and 5 bases, with 6 bases remaining between them. Per germline, CDR1 MNHEY and CDR2 SVGAGI. CDR3 length equals 12 residues. Here the CDR3 reads CASSYVMETQYF. The CDR3 DNA sequence: TGTGCCAGCAGTTACGTTATGGAGACCCAGTACTTC.

V and J are TRBV11-3 and TRBJ2-2, with no clear D. With 5 bases removed from V and 6 bases from J, the gap between germline ends came to 10 bases. The germline CDR1 and CDR2 sequences are SGHNT and YENEEA. The CDR3 covers 13 residues. CDR3 sequence reads: CASSPMWAGELFF. CDR3 coding DNA: TGTGCCAGCAGCCCCATGTGGGCCGGGGAGCTGTTTTTT.

V gene TRBV28 combines with J gene TRBJ1-3; D is unresolved. The germline V gene has CDR1 MDHEN and CDR2 SYDVKM. This CDR3 spans 12 amino acids. Trimming took off 3 bases at V and 4 bases at J, with 4 bases between the two ends. CDR3 region: CASSFQGNTIYF. CDR3 DNA: TGTGCCAGCAGTTTTCAGGGAAACACCATATATTTT.

This clone was detected only a few times. The chain employs TRBV6-5 and TRBJ1-5; the D is unclear. The V and J ends lost 0 bases and 8 bases respectively, with 8 bases between them. Germline CDR1 MNHEY, CDR2 SVGAGI. The CDR3 spans 13 residues. CDR3 DNA sequence: TGTGCCAGCAGTTACTCGCTTGATGAGCCCCAGCATTTT. Protein sequence: CASSYSLDEPQHF.